Sequencing of this TCR beta chain was carried out in a study of cytomegalovirus exposure and HLA in healthy donors (dated by TCRdb to 2015 to 2018). In terms of the full investigation: An earlier analysis of fewer than 750 of the donors reported approximately 300 Gb of sequence data and 100 million to 120 million unique TCR beta sequences obtained from 150 million to 200 million T cells. An earlier analysis of several hundred of the donors applied high-throughput TCR beta sequencing to assess whether each TCR beta V gene segment acted as functional or pseudogenic. Around 300 gigabases of sequencing data and tens of millions of unique TCR sequences were included in an early release covering about 700 HLA-typed donors. Four to six DR-DQ haplotypes were handled as single units for association and clustering, since linkage in the cohort was strong. In addition to the first cohort of 666 subjects, a separate validation cohort of over 90 different subjects was used. In a later genetic analysis, genome-wide SNP genotypes for about three fifths of the roughly 670 donors were used, and that subset was treated as a discovery cohort. The aim of the study was to test whether cataloging public T cell receptors could identify signatures of past pathogen exposure. The number of donors typed differed by locus, with about 629-630 for A, B, C, DRB1 and DQB1, 522 for DQA1, 600 to 610 for DPA1, and about 450 for DPB1. To study patterns of TCR occurrence, a later analysis re-analyzed previously published TCR beta repertoires from 600 to 750 donors and added high-resolution HLA genotyping. The study combined high-throughput TCR immunosequencing, statistical association of individual TCRs with disease status, and machine learning to predict cytomegalovirus infection status. Among roughly 400 genotyped donors of the cohort, an average of roughly 230,000 unique TCR beta nucleotide sequences was sequenced per donor, of which about 19% were non-productive. In the later analysis, no new phenotypic data were used to find candidate immune exposures; instead, reliance was placed on TCR beta sequences and their occurrence across donors. Both class I and class II loci were covered by HLA typing, at four-digit resolution. Of the roughly 400 genotyped donors, approximately 82% fell in the genetic ancestry cluster associated with self-reported Caucasian donors. The T cell repertoires of 670 or so subjects were profiled by immunosequencing and related to cytomegalovirus serostatus. All discovery cohort repertoires had been generated using a single sequencing platform. Donor age, sex, ethnicity and CMV serostatus were compiled together with the repertoire data. Points the paper makes about the study in general: A further reported finding was that TCR beta sequences accurately predicted the HLA-A and HLA-B alleles for most subjects in the first cohort. Linkage disequilibrium might explain the correlated functional status among segregating V segments, but an unknown experimental factor could not be excluded. In a later analysis, the rate of TCR association differed among HLA loci, with DRB1 alleles having the most associated TCRs and HLA-C alleles having the fewest. In an earlier analysis of around 600 of the donors, most TCR beta V segments appeared in productive rearrangements about 87% or about 30% of the time, broadly matching IMGT annotations. The only immune exposure information available for the cohort was CMV serostatus. Sequencing depth was assumed to be roughly uniform across donors in the presence/absence analyses, though that assumption may not hold. Most TCR sequences were observed very rarely across donors, whereas some public TCRs were present in many individuals. Three of the identified cytomegalovirus-associated TCR beta chains were confirmed in vitro to be specific for cytomegalovirus antigens. Specific HLA alleles were associated with some 15,000 TCR beta sequences at a false discovery rate of 0.05 in a later analysis. Several of the top co-occurrence clusters appeared to be linked to parvovirus B19, influenza, CMV and Epstein-Barr virus, according to a later analysis. A later analysis found that most CMV-associated TCR beta chains appeared HLA-restricted, with HLA associations seemingly driven largely by CMV exposure. The authors suggested that the approach could potentially be generalized to other disease states and immunological phenotypes. In a later analysis, HLA-associated TCR beta chains were found to be more clonally expanded and to have lower generation probabilities than equally common non-associated chains. Some IMGT-functional V segments, including TRBV6-2 and TRBV6-3, could not be distinguished by the 87-base-pair reads and were therefore excluded. HLA typing was unavailable for some donors at each locus, so association tests used only the typed subset. Roughly 17 rarely observed V segments, including chromosome 9 orphons, were excluded from the earlier analysis of about 610 of the donors because counts were too low. A later genetic analysis reported fewer N-insertions in productive TCRs among donors in an Asian-associated ancestry cluster than the approximately 670-donor mean. When HLA alleles, especially DR and DQ, strongly co-occurred, attributing TCR associations to individual alleles was difficult. A total of 164 TCR beta chains were listed by the study as associated with cytomegalovirus. An association between a missense DCLRE1C variant and V-gene and J-gene trimming of TCR beta chains was found in a later genetic analysis and replicated in an independent cohort. The sequencing pipeline was judged likely to have produced a cluster of highly shared sequence variants as a technical artifact. In both the original and validation cohorts, the classifier was reported to diagnose cytomegalovirus status with high specificity and sensitivity. This cohort had only TCR beta chains sequenced, and the lack of alpha or paired-chain data limited which features could be detected.

Library method: the immunoSEQ multiplex PCR assay. For the multiplex PCR, a mixture combining 60 forward primers for TCR Vbeta segments and 13 reverse primers for TCR Jbeta segments was used. The CDR3 region of rearranged TCR beta genes was amplified from genomic DNA by a multiplex PCR assay. The amplified TCR beta libraries were sequenced on the Illumina HiSeq System as 87-base-pair reads. The authors' analysis ran thus. A later analysis tallied roughly 76 million unique TCR beta chains across the 600 to 700 repertoires, and around 10 million of those chains were shared by two or more donors. A nearest-neighbor algorithm error-corrected the raw reads and collapsed the reads into unique sequences, merging closely related sequences to remove PCR and sequencing errors. V, D and J gene segments were assigned by aligning CDR3 sequences to IMGT reference sequences. Each retained sequence needed at least a six-nucleotide match to both a V gene segment and a J gene segment. A rearrangement counted as productive if the CDR3 had no stop codons and remained in frame with V and J, and every other rearrangement counted as non-productive. Following IMGT convention, CDR3 was defined as the stretch from the second conserved V-encoded cysteine up to the conserved J-encoded phenylalanine. In an earlier analysis of more than 550 of the donors, sequences lacking an unambiguous match to a single V gene segment were excluded. An earlier analysis of 587 of the donors classified V segments as functional when productive rearrangements were above 56.7% and as segregating when the standard deviation between donors was above 5%. To diagnose cytomegalovirus status from the catalog of TCR beta chain sequences, a statistical classification framework was built. In a later analysis, TCR nucleotide sequences were compared against IMGT/GENE-DB human TR gene sequences so that V and J genes could be assigned. A later analysis assigned CDR3 sequences and most-parsimonious VDJ recombination scenarios with the TCRdist pipeline. A later analysis defined each TCR beta chain by its CDR3 amino acid sequence plus V-gene family, and excluded reads lacking a unique V-gene family. As a way to deal with suspected cross-contamination and a sequencing artifact, a later analysis dropped hundreds of nucleotide sequences that were highly shared and had low generation probability. A later analysis calculated a clonal expansion index for each public chain from normalized within-repertoire ranks of inferred template counts. A later analysis computed generation probabilities with a VDJ recombination model fitted to out-of-frame rearrangements, and checked the results against IGoR. In a later analysis, TCR-TCR, TCR-HLA and TCR-CMV co-occurrence was scored with hypergeometric tests, and a repertoire-size bias correction was applied to TCR pairs. In a later analysis, false discovery rates were estimated by permuting HLA or CMV assignments 20 times. In a later analysis, co-occurring TCRs were grouped using DBSCAN, with TCRdist sequence similarity added in when clustering inside HLA-allele-positive subsets. Co-occurrence clustering excluded repertoires with fewer than 30,000 or more than 120,000 public chains, plus five with anomalous nucleotide sharing. The clones in this table, taken by TCRdb from immuneACCESS, are in-frame only. Not every clone is retained; where verified, under half of the shortfall comes from an unresolved V gene, and the cause of the rest is unknown. V and J calls and clone size are as listed in that table; D and trimming were resolved from the DNA. For this sample there are about 160,000 clones; roughly 80% appear just once. The top ten constitute more than 3.5% of the sample.

Reading from cysteine to phenylalanine, the CDR3 counts 13 amino acids. Only the CDR3 part of the read is kept: 39 bases, read in frame from the first base. V is shortened by 5 bases, J by 1 base, and the region joining them spans 8 bases. Reading the germline V gene gives CDR1 SGHTA and CDR2 FQGNSA. In total, about 650 healthy bone marrow donors made up the cohort. Cohort members were all nominally healthy when sampled, although unrecorded immune exposures were likely present. The donor tested CMV seronegative, placing the donor among the 350 to 400 seronegative members of the cohort. Every donor gave a peripheral blood sample, and the peripheral blood mononuclear cells from that sample were used for TCR beta sequencing. Genomic DNA was extracted from the blood cell samples with the Qiagen DNeasy Blood Extraction Kit. As regards this clone: Its antigen has not been determined. No base-level quality is on record; no much larger clone is a single base apart.

Here the chain combines TRBV7-2 and TRBJ1-1; D gene: possibly TRBD1, on 5 matching bases. Sequencing used PBMCs. The clonotype was recovered from a man aged 35-49 years in good health and CMV-seronegative. The CDR3 in this case is CASSIQGNTEAFF. DNA sequence: TGTGCCAGCAGCATTCAGGGGAACACTGAAGCTTTCTTT.